The T cell receptor beta chain under discussion was sequenced for a study of shared clonotypes between healthy human individuals. Overall study results and limits: A generally larger estimated richness was seen in naive subsets than in memory subsets.

The sample holds a few counts of this clone. What it recognizes is unknown. Measured with immunoSEQ multiplex PCR; TCRdb has only the in-frame clones, and not every one. The sample records roughly 1,100,000 clones, about 74% being singletons. The study drew all its donors from Caucasian adults living in Nashville, Tennessee. V was clipped by 4 bases and J by 0 bases, with 10 bases between them. Germline loops: CDR1 SGHDT, CDR2 YYEEEE. The CDR3 is made up of 14 amino acids. The rearrangement joins TRBV5-6 to TRBJ1-1; no firm D call. Sequenced sample: memory CD4+ T cells sorted from blood. Sample subset: CD45RA-negative fraction. The clonotype comes from a man between 18 and 35 years old in good health. The CDR3: CASSVYGVNTEAFF. Written as DNA, the CDR3 is TGTGCCAGCAGCGTGTACGGGGTGAACACTGAAGCTTTCTTT.